This TCR beta chain was documented in a study of T cell responses to AZD1222 COVID-19 vaccine. Findings and caveats of the study: Once two AZD1222 doses were given, Spike-specific TCR breadth and depth went up. Among the donors, most were white British and more were female, and clonal diversity was possibly underestimated. All repertoire sampling was performed exclusively after the peak T cell response.

Sequencing was performed with immunoSEQ multiplex PCR; in TCRdb, only in-frame clones are kept and a portion is missing. The top ten hold around 1.3% of the sample, which has about 140,000 clones, around 92% seen once. V lost 6 bases and J 0 bases, leaving 13 bases between the germline ends. The CDR3 has 14 residues. Germline CDR1 and CDR2: SQVTM and ANQGSEA. As to this clone: Its target is unknown.

The sample in question was peripheral blood, obtained on day 0 of AZD1222 vaccination. The TCR comes from an adult in good health. V and J are TRBV29-1 and TRBJ2-3; D remains ambiguous. The CDR3 region is CSVLKGYSTDTQYF. Written as DNA, the CDR3 is TGCAGCGTCCTGAAGGGATACAGCACAGATACGCAGTATTTT.